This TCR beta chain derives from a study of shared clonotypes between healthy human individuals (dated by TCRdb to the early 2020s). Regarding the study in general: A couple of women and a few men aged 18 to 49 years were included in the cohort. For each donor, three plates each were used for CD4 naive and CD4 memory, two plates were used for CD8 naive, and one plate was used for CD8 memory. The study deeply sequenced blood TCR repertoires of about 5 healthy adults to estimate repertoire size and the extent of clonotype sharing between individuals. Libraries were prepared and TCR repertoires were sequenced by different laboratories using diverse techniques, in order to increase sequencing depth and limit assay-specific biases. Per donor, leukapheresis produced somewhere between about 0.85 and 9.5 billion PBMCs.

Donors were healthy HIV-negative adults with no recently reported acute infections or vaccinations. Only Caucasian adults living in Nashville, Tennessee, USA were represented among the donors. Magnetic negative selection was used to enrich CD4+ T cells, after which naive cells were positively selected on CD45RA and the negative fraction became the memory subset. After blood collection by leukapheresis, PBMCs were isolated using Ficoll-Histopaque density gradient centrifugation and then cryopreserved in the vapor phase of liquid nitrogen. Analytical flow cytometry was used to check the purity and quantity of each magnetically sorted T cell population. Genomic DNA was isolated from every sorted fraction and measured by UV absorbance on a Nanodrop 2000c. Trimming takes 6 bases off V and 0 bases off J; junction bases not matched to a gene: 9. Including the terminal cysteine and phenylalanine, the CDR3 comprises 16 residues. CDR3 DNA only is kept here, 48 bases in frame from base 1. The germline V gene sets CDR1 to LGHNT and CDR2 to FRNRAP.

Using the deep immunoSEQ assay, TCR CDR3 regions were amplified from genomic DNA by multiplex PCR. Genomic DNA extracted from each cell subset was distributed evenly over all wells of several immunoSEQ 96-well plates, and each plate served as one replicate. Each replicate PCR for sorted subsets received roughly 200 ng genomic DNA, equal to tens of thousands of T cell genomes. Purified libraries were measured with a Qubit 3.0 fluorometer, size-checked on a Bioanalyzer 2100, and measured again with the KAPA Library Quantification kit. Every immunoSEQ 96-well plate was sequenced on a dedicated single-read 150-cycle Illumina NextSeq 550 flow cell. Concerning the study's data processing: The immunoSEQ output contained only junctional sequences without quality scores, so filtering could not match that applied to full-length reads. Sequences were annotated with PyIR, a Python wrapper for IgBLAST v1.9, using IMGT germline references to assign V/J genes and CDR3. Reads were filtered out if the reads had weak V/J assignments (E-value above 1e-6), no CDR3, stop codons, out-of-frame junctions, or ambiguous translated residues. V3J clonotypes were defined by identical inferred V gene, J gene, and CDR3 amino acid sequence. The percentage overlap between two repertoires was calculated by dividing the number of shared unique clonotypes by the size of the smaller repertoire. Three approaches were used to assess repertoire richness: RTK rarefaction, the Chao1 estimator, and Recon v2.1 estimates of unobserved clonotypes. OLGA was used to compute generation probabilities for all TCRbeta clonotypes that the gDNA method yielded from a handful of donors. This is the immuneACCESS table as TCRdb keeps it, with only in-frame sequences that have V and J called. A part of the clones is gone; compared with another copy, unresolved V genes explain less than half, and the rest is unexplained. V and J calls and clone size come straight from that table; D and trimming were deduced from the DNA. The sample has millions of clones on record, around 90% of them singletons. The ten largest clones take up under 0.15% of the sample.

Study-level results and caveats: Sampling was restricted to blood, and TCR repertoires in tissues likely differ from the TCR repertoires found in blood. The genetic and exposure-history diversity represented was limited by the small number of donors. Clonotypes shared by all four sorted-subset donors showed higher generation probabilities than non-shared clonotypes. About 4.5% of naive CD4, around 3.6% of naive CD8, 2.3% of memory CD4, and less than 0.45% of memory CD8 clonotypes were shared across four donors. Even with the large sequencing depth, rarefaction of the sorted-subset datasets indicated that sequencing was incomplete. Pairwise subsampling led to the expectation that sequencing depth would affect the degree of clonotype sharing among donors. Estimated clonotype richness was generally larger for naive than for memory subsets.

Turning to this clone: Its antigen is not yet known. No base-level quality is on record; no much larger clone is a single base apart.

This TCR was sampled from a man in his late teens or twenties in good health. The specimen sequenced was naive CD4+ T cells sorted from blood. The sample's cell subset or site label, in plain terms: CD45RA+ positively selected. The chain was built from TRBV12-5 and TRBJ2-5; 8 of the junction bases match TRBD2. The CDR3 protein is CASGPPNGGDQETQYF. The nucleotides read TGTGCTAGTGGGCCCCCCAACGGGGGGGACCAAGAGACCCAGTACTTC. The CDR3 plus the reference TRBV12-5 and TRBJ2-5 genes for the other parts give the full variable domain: DARVTQTPRHKVTEMGQEVTMRCQPILGHNTVFWYRQTMMQGLELLAYFRNRAPLDDSGMPKDRFSAEMPDATLATLKIQPSEPRDSAVYFCASGPPNGGDQETQYFGPGTRLLVL.